Below are 25 T cell receptor beta chains sequenced from a single sample in a study of blood T cells in healthy people across ages. Next came a second PCR, run for about 6 to 11 cycles, which used a sample-barcoded 5' primer along with a J-beta primer mix. TCRdb processed the 5' RACE reads anew with MiXCR; each CDR3 protein has one entry. In the table there are around 780,000 distinct CDR3 sequences, roughly 26% of which are singletons. The same sample was also used in a study of T cells of mothers and their children.

The specimen sequenced was blood. The source of these receptors is a boy between 5 and 17 years old in good health.

The V gene is TRBV6-5, the J gene TRBJ1-4; no clear D. The CDR3 is 14 amino acids. Germline CDR1 reads MNHEY; CDR2 reads SVGAGI. V was shortened by 0 bases and J by 7 bases, with 9 bases between the two germline ends. The CDR3 is CASSYSVGVEKLFF. In DNA, the CDR3 is TGTGCCAGCAGTTACTCGGTCGGAGTTGAAAAACTGTTTTTT.

The table lists this clonotype with a few counts. The genes are TRBV3-1 and TRBJ2-1; D unresolved. The V gene's germline CDR1 is LGHDT and CDR2 YNNKEL (reference sequence). Trimming stripped 5 bases from V and 9 bases from J, with 11 bases between. The CDR3 covers 12 residues. Here the CDR3 reads CASSSSWSEQFF. The CDR3, as DNA: TGTGCCAGCAGCTCCAGCTGGAGTGAGCAGTTCTTC.

This sequence joins TRBV7-2 and TRBJ2-1; D is possibly TRBD2 (5 bases). This CDR3 is 14 amino acids long. V lost 2 bases to trimming and J lost 7 bases, with 12 bases between them. Germline CDR1 and CDR2: SGHTA and FQGNSA. CDR3: CASSLQRSTNEQFF. The CDR3 DNA sequence: TGTGCCAGCAGCTTACAGCGGTCTACAAATGAGCAGTTCTTC.

The J gene is TRBJ2-5, the V gene TRBV23-1; 7 bases match TRBD1. TRBJ2-7 explains the end of the DNA better; the J call may be wrong. TRBV23-1 is an open reading frame whose function is uncertain. CDR3 size: 14 residues. CDR3 region: CASSQSDRNYEQYF. The CDR3 bases are TGCGCCAGCAGTCAATCGGACAGGAACTACGAGCAGTACTTC.

The CDR3 sequence: CASSPGGSGEEKLFF. The CDR3 DNA sequence: TGCGCCAGCAGCCCGGGCGGTTCAGGGGAAGAAAAACTGTTTTTT. This chain connects TRBV5-1 to TRBJ1-4; tentatively, D is TRBD1 (6 bases). CDR3 length: 15 residues. Between the trimmed V and J ends, which lost 4 bases and 8 bases, there was a span of 18 bases. Germline V lookup: CDR1 SGHRS, CDR2 YFSETQ.

This clonotype was observed a handful of times. The chain combines TRBV20-1 with TRBJ2-7; TRBD2 matches 12 bases. CDR1 DFQATT and CDR2 SNEGSKA come from the germline V gene (reference sequence). The CDR3 has 16 amino acids. Germline trimming cut 0 bases from V and 0 bases from J; bases unmatched to any gene: 3. The CDR3 sequence is CSAREGLAGFSYEQYF. For the CDR3, the DNA is TGCAGTGCTAGAGAGGGACTAGCGGGTTTCTCCTACGAGCAGTACTTC.

The V gene is TRBV3-1, the J gene TRBJ2-1; the match to TRBD2 covers 12 bases. The CDR3 covers 16 residues. Germline V gives CDR1 LGHDT, CDR2 YNNKEL (reference sequence). V was pared by 4 bases and J by 1 base, with 2 bases of the junction left unmatched. The DNA of the CDR3 is TGTGCCAGCAGCCGGACTAGCGGGGAGTCCTACAATGAGCAGTTCTTC. Encoded protein: CASSRTSGESYNEQFF.

This clonotype was detected ten times or more. The chain joins TRBV6-2 or TRBV6-3 to TRBJ2-1, with 8 nucleotides matching TRBD2. Germline CDR1 MNHEY, CDR2 SVGEGT. V gave up 2 bases and J gave up 5 bases; unmatched junction bases: 14. The CDR3 has 18 amino acids. CDR3 sequence: CASSYDGRRGGFHNEQFF. In DNA form, the CDR3 reads TGTGCCAGCAGTTACGATGGGCGTCGGGGGGGATTTCACAATGAGCAGTTCTTC.

This clonotype was picked up one time. This sequence joins TRBV5-1 and TRBJ1-2; no definite D call. There are 16 residues in the CDR3. Per germline, CDR1 SGHRS and CDR2 YFSETQ. V lost 0 bases to trimming and J lost 3 bases, with 15 bases between them. CDR3 region: CASSLALNSGDYGYTF. The CDR3 bases are TGCGCCAGCAGCTTGGCCCTAAACAGCGGGGACTATGGCTACACCTTC.

This clonotype was picked up a small number of times. The genes are TRBV9 and TRBJ2-5, with D tentatively TRBD2 (6 bases). Germline V CDR1 and CDR2: SGDLS, YYNGEE. This CDR3 has 15 residues. Trimming shortened V by 0 bases and J by 5 bases, and 14 bases separated the two germline ends. The DNA for the CDR3 is TGTGCCAGCAGCGTAGAAGCGGGCTACTGGGAGACCCAGTACTTC. This translates into CASSVEAGYWETQYF.

This clonotype came up once. This chain joins TRBV5-1 and TRBJ2-2; the D is unclear. Trimming removed 3 bases at V and 4 bases at J, with 13 bases between. The V gene's germline CDR1 is SGHRS and CDR2 YFSETQ. The CDR3 runs to 15 residues. The CDR3 DNA reads TGCGCCAGCAGCTCCATCATCGGATCCACCGGGGAGCTGTTTTTT. This sequence encodes CASSSIIGSTGELFF.

This clonotype was seen a handful of times. The rearrangement uses TRBV18 and TRBJ2-2, with 7 bases identical to TRBD1. Trimming removed 3 bases from V and 3 bases from J; junction bases left unmatched: 7. CDR1 and CDR2 from the germline V gene are KGHSH and LQKENI. This CDR3 spans 16 amino acids. DNA of the CDR3: TGTGCCAGCTCACCGCGGACAGGACGGGACACCGGGGAGCTGTTTTTT. Its translation: CASSPRTGRDTGELFF.

This clonotype appeared a few times. The V call is TRBV12-3 or TRBV12-4, the J call TRBJ2-7; 10 bases map to TRBD2. The CDR3 is made up of 14 amino acids. J gave up 2 bases and V 6 bases, and 4 bases lay outside the gene matches. CDR3 sequence: CASRLAGATYEQYF. The DNA of the CDR3 is TGTGCCAGCAGGCTAGCGGGGGCTACCTACGAGCAGTACTTC.

CDR3 amino acids: CASSPRGDPKSDTEAFF. As DNA, the CDR3 is TGTGCCAGCAGCCCCCGTGGGGACCCGAAGTCGGACACTGAAGCTTTCTTT. The rearrangement joins TRBV9 to TRBJ1-1, with a weak D call TRBD1 (5 bases). This CDR3 comprises 17 residues. Germline loops: CDR1 SGDLS, CDR2 YYNGEE. Trimming stripped 4 bases from V and 3 bases from J, with 22 bases between.

In this sample, this clonotype turned up a few times. The genes are TRBV24-1 and TRBJ2-3; 8 nucleotides align to TRBD2. From germline, CDR1 is KGHDR and CDR2 SFDVKD. V gave up 4 bases and J gave up 5 bases; unmatched junction bases: 10. This CDR3 comprises 16 residues. The CDR3 coding sequence is TGTGCCACCAGTGACCCCCAAGCGGGGGAGCTAGATACGCAGTATTTT. It specifies CATSDPQAGELDTQYF.

The chain recombines TRBV6-2 or TRBV6-3 with TRBJ1-5; 9 bases map to TRBD1. This CDR3 comprises 17 residues. Germline V gives CDR1 MNHEY, CDR2 SVGEGT. The ends lost 0 bases at V and 6 bases at J; junction bases unmatched: 9. The CDR3 protein is CASSYSGDRAWGQPQHF. The CDR3 bases are TGTGCCAGCAGTTACTCTGGGGACAGGGCTTGGGGTCAGCCCCAGCATTTT.

V usage is TRBV11-1 and J usage is TRBJ2-5; D gene uncertain. TRBJ2-1 explains the end of the DNA better; the J call may be wrong. The CDR3 is 14 amino acids. From germline, CDR1 is SGHAT and CDR2 FQDESV (reference sequence). This chain's CDR3 is CASSLRTRPDEQFF. CDR3 coding DNA: TGTGCCAGCAGCTTACGTACCCGTCCCGATGAGCAGTTCTTC.

This clonotype has just one count. J is TRBJ1-2 and V is TRBV5-1; D call uncertain. This CDR3 has 14 amino acids. Germline-derived CDR1 and CDR2 are SGHRS and YFSETQ. Trimming took off 0 bases at V and 9 bases at J, with 15 bases between the two ends. The CDR3 spells CASSLDEAGGSYTF. CDR3 nucleotide sequence: TGCGCCAGCAGCTTGGATGAGGCCGGAGGGAGCTACACCTTC.

A few counts support this clonotype. The rearrangement joins TRBV2 to TRBJ2-7; 10 bases fit TRBD1. CDR3 length: 15 amino acids. Trimming at V came to 10 bases and at J to 7 bases, leaving 16 bases not matched to a gene. In germline, CDR1 is SNHLY, CDR2 FYNNEI. In nucleotides, the CDR3 is TGTGCCAAATTAATGACCGGGACAGGGGCTTGGGAGCAGTACTTC. Translating it yields CAKLMTGTGAWEQYF.

The V and J genes are TRBV27 and TRBJ2-4; maybe TRBD2 (6 bases). V was shortened by 6 bases and J by 0 bases, with 15 bases between the two germline ends. The CDR3 has 16 residues. The germline V gene encodes CDR1 MNHEY and CDR2 SMNVEV (reference sequence). This chain's CDR3 is CASSPSPGVAKNIQYF. In nucleotides, the CDR3 is TGTGCCAGCAGCCCTTCTCCGGGGGTAGCCAAAAACATTCAGTACTTC.

This chain joins TRBV20-1 and TRBJ1-6; 7 nucleotides match TRBD1. This CDR3 is 15 amino acids long. Germline V gene data show CDR1 as DFQATT and CDR2 as SNEGSKA (reference sequence). The V and J ends lost 6 bases and 6 bases, in that order; junction bases with no gene match: 11. The CDR3 reads CSAPGQAESNSPLHF. CDR3 in DNA: TGCAGTGCACCCGGACAGGCCGAATCTAATTCACCCCTCCACTTT.

The V call is TRBV3-1, the J call TRBJ2-2; 7 positions agree with TRBD2. The CDR3 sequence is 14 residues long. Unmatched junction bases numbered 5, after V lost 4 bases and J lost 6 bases. Germline-derived CDR1 and CDR2 are LGHDT and YNNKEL (reference sequence). CDR3 region: CASSPGGEAGELFF. In DNA, the CDR3 is TGTGCCAGCAGCCCGGGGGGTGAGGCCGGGGAGCTGTTTTTT.

The chain carries TRBV6-5 and TRBJ2-3; tentatively, D is TRBD2 (6 bases). CDR3 length equals 12 residues. V was shortened by 6 bases and J by 10 bases, with 14 bases between the two germline ends. The germline CDR1 and CDR2 sequences are MNHEY and SVGAGI. CDR3 in amino acids: CASSATGVAQYF. DNA for the CDR3: TGTGCCAGCAGCGCTACGGGGGTGGCGCAGTATTTT.

A few counts support this clonotype. This sequence joins TRBV5-1 and TRBJ1-6, with D possibly being TRBD1 (6 bases). CDR3 length: 15 amino acids. From germline, CDR1 is SGHRS and CDR2 YFSETQ. The V end was cut by 7 bases, the J end by 7 bases, with 18 bases between. As DNA, the CDR3 is TGCGCCAGCCGCTGGGGTGCAGGGACAAATTCACCCCTCCACTTT. This translates into CASRWGAGTNSPLHF.

The chain carries TRBV9 and TRBJ1-1; D is unresolved. The length of the CDR3 is 14 residues. Germline CDR1 reads SGDLS; CDR2 reads YYNGEE. Trimming pared 6 bases from V and 1 base from J, leaving 13 bases between. This CDR3 reads CASTSQMGNTEAFF. The CDR3 nucleotides are TGTGCCAGCACTTCCCAGATGGGGAACACTGAAGCTTTCTTT.